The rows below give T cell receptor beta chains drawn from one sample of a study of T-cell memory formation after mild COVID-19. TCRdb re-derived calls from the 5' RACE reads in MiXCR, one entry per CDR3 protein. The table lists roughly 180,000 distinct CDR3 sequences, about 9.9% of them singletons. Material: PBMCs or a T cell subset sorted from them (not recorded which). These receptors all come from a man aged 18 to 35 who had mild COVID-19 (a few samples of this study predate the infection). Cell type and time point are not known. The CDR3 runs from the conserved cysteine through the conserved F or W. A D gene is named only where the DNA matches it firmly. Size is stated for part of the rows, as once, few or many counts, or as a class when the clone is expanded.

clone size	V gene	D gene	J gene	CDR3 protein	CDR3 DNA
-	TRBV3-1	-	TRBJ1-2	CASSQDLRNYTF	TGTGCCAGCAGCCAAGACTTACGGAACTACACCTTC
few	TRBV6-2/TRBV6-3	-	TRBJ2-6	CASTSYPRGSGANVLTF	TGTGCCAGCACCTCCTACCCCCGGGGCTCTGGGGCCAACGTCCTGACTTTC
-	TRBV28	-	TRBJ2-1	CASSLKLGHNEQFF	TGTGCCAGCAGTTTAAAATTGGGACACAATGAGCAGTTCTTC
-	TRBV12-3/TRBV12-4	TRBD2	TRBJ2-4	CASSRTSGGAKNIQYF	TGTGCCAGCAGTAGGACTAGCGGGGGAGCCAAAAACATTCAGTACTTC
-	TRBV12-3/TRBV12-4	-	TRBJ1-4	CASSSSGKLFF	TGTGCCAGCAGTTCGTCGGGAAAACTGTTTTTT
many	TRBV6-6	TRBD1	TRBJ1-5	CASSTGANQPQHF	TGTGCCAGCAGTACAGGGGCAAATCAGCCCCAGCATTTT
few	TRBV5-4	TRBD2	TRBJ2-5	CASSSGDSGGEETQYF	TGTGCCAGCAGCTCCGGTGATAGCGGGGGGGAGGAGACCCAGTACTTC
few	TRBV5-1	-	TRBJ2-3	CASSLEFRKADTQYF	TGCGCCAGCAGCTTGGAGTTCAGGAAAGCGGATACGCAGTATTTT
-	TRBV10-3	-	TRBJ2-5	CAVATQEQETQYF	TGTGCCGTTGCAACGCAGGAGCAAGAGACCCAGTACTTC
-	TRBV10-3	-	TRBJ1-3	CAISDRQGSGNTIYF	TGTGCCATCAGTGACCGTCAGGGTTCTGGAAACACCATATATTTT
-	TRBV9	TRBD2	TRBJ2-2	CASSVTLAGANTGELFF	TGTGCCAGCAGCGTAACCCTGGCGGGGGCGAACACCGGGGAGCTGTTTTTT
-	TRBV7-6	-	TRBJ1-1	CASSFGEGRNTEAFF	TGTGCCAGCAGCTTCGGGGAGGGACGGAACACTGAAGCTTTCTTT
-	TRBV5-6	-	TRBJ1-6	CASEGWDGSYNSPLHF	TGTGCCAGCGAAGGTTGGGATGGCTCCTATAATTCACCCCTCCACTTT